One and the same sample provided the 23 T cell receptor beta chains below, sequenced in a study of Graves' ophthalmopathy and Graves' hyperthyroidism. Transcripts of RNA were the source for amplifying TCR beta CDR3 regions. The workflow started with a first-round RT-PCR run with HTBI primers and then moved on to a second-round multiplex PCR. MiXCR, run by TCRdb on the multiplex PCR reads, gives a single entry per CDR3 protein. This sample has approximately 480,000 distinct CDR3 sequences, with over 13% found just once. The source material was blood. The receptors here all came from a woman in her twenties or thirties with Graves' ophthalmopathy.

This clonotype came up many times. This chain connects TRBV9 to TRBJ2-7; no clear D gene. The CDR3 covers 15 residues. Germline-derived CDR1 and CDR2 are SGDLS and YYNGEE. V was cut by 0 bases and J by 2 bases, with 12 bases left in between. The CDR3 loop is CASSVGSSAAYEQYF. For the CDR3, the DNA is TGTGCCAGCAGCGTAGGGTCAAGCGCAGCCTACGAGCAGTACTTC.

There are many counts of this clonotype. The CDR3 reads CASSPDLDVYEAFF. The CDR3 nucleotides read TGTGCCAGCAGCCCCGACCTGGACGTCTATGAAGCTTTCTTT. J is TRBJ1-1 and V is TRBV9, with D uncertain. The germline V gene encodes CDR1 SGDLS and CDR2 YYNGEE. The CDR3 has 14 amino acids. V lost 4 bases to trimming and J lost 7 bases, with 17 bases between them. Full variable domain (missing parts from reference TRBV9 and TRBJ1-1): DSGVTQTPKHLITATGQRVTLRCSPRSGDLSVYWYQQSLDQGLQFLIQYYNGEERAKGNILERFSAQQFPDLHSELNLSSLELGDSALYFCASSPDLDVYEAFFGQGTRLTVV.

This clonotype was seen ten or more times. This chain uses TRBV15 with TRBJ1-6; no clear D. Trimming left V 0 bases short and J 6 bases short, with 9 bases between. Germline CDR1 LNHNV, CDR2 YYDKDF (reference sequence). This CDR3 contains 15 residues. CDR3 in DNA: TGTGCCACCAGCAGAGATCGACACACTAATTCACCCCTCCACTTT. Translated: CATSRDRHTNSPLHF.

The DNA for the CDR3 is TGTGCCAGTAGGGCCTCGGGGGCCTATGGCTACACCTTC. It translates to CASRASGAYGYTF. The rearrangement joins TRBV19 to TRBJ1-2; TRBD1 might be the D (6 bases). The V gene lost 6 bases and the J gene lost 4 bases, with 12 bases spanning the gap. Germline loops: CDR1 LNHDA, CDR2 SQIVND (reference sequence). The CDR3 totals 13 residues.

This clonotype was recorded a few times. The chain is built from TRBV7-3 and TRBJ2-2, with TRBD2 identical over 9 bases. J gave up 1 base and V 5 bases, and 8 bases lay outside the gene matches. The length of the CDR3 is 17 residues. Looked up from germline, CDR1 is SGHTA and CDR2 is FQGTGA. This CDR3 is CASSLRAGGENTGELFF. CDR3 coding DNA: TGTGCCAGCAGCCTACGAGCGGGGGGCGAGAACACCGGGGAGCTGTTTTTT.

Concerning this clonotype itself: The junction departs from germline at one end; a sequencing error may be responsible. The V gene is TRBV28, the J gene TRBJ2-2, with D possibly TRBD1 on 6 matching bases. There are 14 residues in the CDR3. From germline, CDR1 is MDHEN and CDR2 SYDVKM. CDR3 DNA: TGTGCCAGCTATAGGGCCCAGGGGCCCGGGGAGCCGTTTTTT. Amino acid sequence: CASYRAQGPGEPFF. The complete variable domain, with remaining parts taken from reference TRBV28 and TRBJ2-2, reads DVKVTQSSRYLVKRTGEKVFLECVQDMDHENMFWYRQDPGLGLRLIYFSYDVKMKEKGDIPEGYSVSREKKERFSLILESASTNQTSMYLCASYRAQGPGEPFFGEGSRLTVL.

This chain connects TRBV7-2 to TRBJ2-5; D is uncertain. The J call may not be correct, given that the DNA end is closer to TRBJ2-7. The CDR3 has 13 residues. The germline gives CDR1 SGHTA, CDR2 FQGNSA. CDR3 sequence reads: CASSPLMGSEQYF. CDR3 sequence (DNA): TGTGCCAGCAGCCCGCTGATGGGGTCCGAGCAGTACTTC.

The sample holds many counts of this clonotype. The V gene is TRBV6-1, the J gene TRBJ2-7; the D is unclear. The germline V gene has CDR1 MNHNS and CDR2 SASEGT. The CDR3 is 14 amino acids. V lost 6 bases, J lost 3 bases, and 15 bases lay in between. CDR3 in DNA: TGTGCCAGCAGCGTGGGCCCCGCTGGCTACGAGCAGTACTTC. Its protein product is CASSVGPAGYEQYF.

At least ten counts were recorded for this clonotype. The chain employs TRBV29-1 and TRBJ1-1; D call uncertain. Germline loops: CDR1 SQVTM, CDR2 ANQGSEA. The CDR3 is made up of 11 amino acids. Trimming left V 4 bases short and J 7 bases short, with 10 bases between. As DNA, the CDR3 is TGCAGCGTTGTGAGGGCTGGTGAAGCTTTCTTT. Translated: CSVVRAGEAFF. Together with reference TRBV29-1 and TRBJ1-1, the CDR3 gives the full variable domain: SAVISQKPSRDICQRGTSLTIQCQVDSQVTMMFWYRQQPGQSLTLIATANQGSEATYESGFVIDKFPISRPNLTFSTLTVSNMSPEDSSIYLCSVVRAGEAFFGQGTRLTVV.

This clonotype was seen at least ten times. V and J are TRBV7-8 and TRBJ1-1, with D unresolved. The CDR3 runs to 14 residues. V dropped 7 bases and J dropped 1 base, with 13 bases sitting between them. The V gene's germline CDR1 is SGHVS and CDR2 FQNEAQ. CDR3 sequence: CASIDRPKNTEAFF. Here the CDR3 DNA reads TGTGCCAGCATCGACCGTCCAAAGAACACTGAAGCTTTCTTT.

This clonotype was detected only a few times. The V and J genes are TRBV5-1 and TRBJ2-5; D unresolved. CDR1 SGHRS and CDR2 YFSETQ come from the germline V gene. This CDR3 comprises 14 residues. Trimming shortened V by 0 bases and J by 4 bases, and 10 bases separated the two germline ends. DNA for the CDR3: TGCGCCAGCAGCTTGGGGAAGGCCCTAGAGACCCAGTACTTC. Protein product: CASSLGKALETQYF.

This chain uses TRBV29-1 with TRBJ2-7; 8 nucleotides match TRBD2. The germline V gene encodes CDR1 SQVTM and CDR2 ANQGSEA. J was trimmed by 6 bases and V by 1 base; bases with no gene match: 8. This CDR3 comprises 14 residues. In nucleotides, the CDR3 is TGCAGCGTTGAAGGGGTGGGACTAGAATTCGAGCAGTACTTC. Protein sequence: CSVEGVGLEFEQYF.

This clonotype was observed many times. The chain joins TRBV27 to TRBJ2-5, with TRBD2 identical over 8 bases. The CDR3 spans 16 residues. The V and J ends lost 5 bases and 5 bases, in that order; junction bases with no gene match: 13. Germline CDR1 and CDR2: MNHEY and SMNVEV (reference sequence). The CDR3 coding sequence is TGTGCCAGCAGTCTCTCCCCCGGGACTAGTAGGGAGACCCAGTACTTC. Protein sequence: CASSLSPGTSRETQYF.

The V gene is TRBV12-3 or TRBV12-4, the J gene TRBJ2-7; tentative D call: TRBD1 (5 bases). The V gene lost 10 bases and the J gene lost 1 base, with 14 bases spanning the gap. This CDR3 spans 13 amino acids. The chain's CDR3 is CATLRTGSYEQYF. The CDR3, as DNA: TGTGCCACCCTAAGAACAGGTTCCTACGAGCAGTACTTC.

This clonotype was recorded at least ten times. CDR3 region: CASSPFVREETQYF. In DNA form, the CDR3 reads TGTGCCAGCAGTCCTTTTGTCAGGGAAGAGACCCAGTACTTC. The rearrangement uses TRBV28 and TRBJ2-5, with D possibly being TRBD1 (5 bases). The V end was cut by 5 bases, the J end by 3 bases, with 13 bases between. CDR3 length: 14 amino acids. Germline loops: CDR1 MDHEN, CDR2 SYDVKM.

This clonotype occurred many times. This chain uses TRBV6-4 with TRBJ1-1, with D hard to call. The V gene's germline CDR1 is MRHNA and CDR2 SNTAGT. Trimming removed 0 bases from V and 5 bases from J, with 10 bases in between. The CDR3 runs 14 residues. The CDR3 reads CASSDSSIGTEAFF. The DNA of the CDR3 is TGTGCCAGCAGTGACTCCTCGATTGGGACTGAAGCTTTCTTT.

This clonotype has at least ten counts. Here the CDR3 omits its conserved ending phenylalanine or tryptophan, so a read error is the likely source. Here the CDR3 reads CATSDPRNSNQPQHL. CDR3 coding DNA: TGTGCCACCAGTGACCCAAGAAATAGCAATCAGCCCCAGCATCTT. The gene calls are TRBV24-1 and TRBJ1-5; unclear D gene. The germline V and J ends were trimmed by 4 bases and 0 bases, with 9 bases remaining between them. Germline assignment: CDR1 KGHDR and CDR2 SFDVKD. This CDR3 has 15 amino acids.

The J gene is TRBJ1-1, the V gene TRBV6-1, with D perhaps matching TRBD1 (5 bases). Trimming removed 5 bases at V and 4 bases at J, with 14 bases between. Germline CDR1 and CDR2: MNHNS and SASEGT. The CDR3 covers 14 residues. The CDR3 reads CASSPWGVGTEAFF. The CDR3 nucleotides are TGTGCCAGCAGTCCCTGGGGGGTAGGCACTGAAGCTTTCTTT.

Concerning this clonotype itself: With a much larger clone just one base away, this may be a read error. The chain employs TRBV6-5 and TRBJ2-7, with D possibly TRBD1 on 6 matching bases. V dropped 2 bases and J dropped 3 bases, with 8 bases sitting between them. Germline CDR1 reads MNHEY; CDR2 reads SVGAGI. CDR3 size: 13 residues. CDR3 amino acids: CASSYQGLYEQYF. CDR3 in DNA: TGTGCCAGCAGTTACCAGGGGCTCTACGAGCAGTACTTC.

The sample holds many counts of this clonotype. The chain is built from TRBV6-1 and TRBJ1-2, with 10 bases identical to TRBD1. Per germline, CDR1 MNHNS and CDR2 SASEGT. The CDR3 has 14 residues. V was pared by 6 bases and J by 4 bases, with 5 bases of the junction left unmatched. The CDR3 region has the DNA TGTGCCAGCAGCAGGGACAGGGGTGCCTATGGCTACACCTTC. Translating gives CASSRDRGAYGYTF.

The CDR3 sequence is CASSLWAGDYSPLHF. The DNA for the CDR3 is TGTGCCAGCAGTTTATGGGCAGGGGACTATTCACCCCTCCACTTT. The chain recombines TRBV12-3 or TRBV12-4 with TRBJ1-6; possible D gene TRBD1, 6 bases. Trimming removed 2 bases at V and 8 bases at J, with 13 bases between. The CDR3 is 15 amino acids.

This clonotype has at least ten counts. The chain combines TRBV27 with TRBJ1-2; no definite D call. The CDR3 length is 11 residues. The germline CDR1 and CDR2 sequences are MNHEY and SMNVEV (reference sequence). V shed 6 bases and J shed 7 bases, with 9 bases lying between them. Written as DNA, the CDR3 is TGTGCCAGCAGGTCCCCATTTGGCTACACCTTC. This encodes CASRSPFGYTF.

V and J are TRBV30 and TRBJ2-7; D ambiguous. This CDR3 contains 11 residues. The germline V gene encodes CDR1 GTSNPN and CDR2 SVGIG (reference sequence). The V and J ends lost 4 bases and 3 bases respectively, with 7 bases between them. CDR3: CAWMGSYEQYF. The DNA of the CDR3 is TGTGCCTGGATGGGTAGCTACGAGCAGTACTTC.